Shown below are 6 T cell receptor beta chains from a single sample sequenced in a study of monozygotic twins with inflammatory bowel disease. Reprocessing the 5' RACE reads, TCRdb reports a single entry for every CDR3 protein and omits DNA. The listing contains approximately 160,000 distinct CDR3 sequences. The sequenced sample consisted of blood. These receptors were collected from a human donor with ulcerative colitis or Crohn's disease, or a healthy co-twin of an affected twin (not recorded which).

The chain employs TRBV20-1 and TRBJ2-1; the D gene TCRdb calls, TRBD2, cannot be checked with no DNA. Per germline, CDR1 DFQATT and CDR2 SNEGSKA (reference sequence). The CDR3 runs to 16 residues. This chain's CDR3 is CSATPTTSGWSYEQFF.

This rearrangement joins TRBV9 to TRBJ1-4; TCRdb names TRBD1, which stays unverified in the absence of DNA. CDR1 SGDLS and CDR2 YYNGEE come from the germline V gene. This CDR3 region has 15 residues. The CDR3 region is CASSVDRGRGEKLFF. Drawing the rest from reference TRBV9 and TRBJ1-4, the complete variable domain is DSGVTQTPKHLITATGQRVTLRCSPRSGDLSVYWYQQSLDQGLQFLIQYYNGEERAKGNILERFSAQQFPDLHSELNLSSLELGDSALYFCASSVDRGRGEKLFFGSGTQLSVL.

The rearrangement links TRBV2 to TRBJ2-1; TCRdb picks TRBD2, but there is no DNA to check that call. The germline CDR1 and CDR2 sequences are SNHLY and FYNNEI. This CDR3 is 11 amino acids long. The CDR3 is CASSYRYEQFF.

The chain carries TRBV5-1 and TRBJ2-5. This CDR3 is built from 12 residues. Germline CDR1 reads SGHRS; CDR2 reads YFSETQ. The chain's CDR3 is CASSSSQETQYF.

The chain joins TRBV10-2 to TRBJ2-1; checking the TCRdb D call of TRBD1 is not possible without DNA. Germline V CDR1 and CDR2: WSHSY, SAAADI. The CDR3 has 14 amino acids. Here the CDR3 reads CASSVPNGATGRFF.

The gene calls are TRBV15 and TRBJ2-1. This CDR3 region has 12 residues. CDR1 is LNHNV, CDR2 YYDKDF, per germline (reference sequence). The CDR3 loop is CATSREMGEQFF.